The subject of this entry is one T cell receptor (beta chain). The target antigen is unknown. Other DNA sequences in the sample encode the same CDR3. The data were obtained in a study of CD8+ T cells in alopecia areata. As for the study in general: Oral tofacitinib, 5 to 10 mg twice daily, was given in an open-label trial.

Germline V CDR1 and CDR2: SGHRS, YFSETQ. This CDR3 comprises 13 residues. V dropped 3 bases and J dropped 5 bases, with 11 bases sitting between them. Extraction of RNA preceded its reverse transcription into cDNA, which served as the sequencing template. The assay was immunoSEQ multiplex PCR, and TCRdb's table has in-frame clones only and misses some. Found here are 7,500 to 10,000 clones, over 50% of them singletons; the top ten hold approximately 16%. Peripheral blood and lesional scalp punch biopsies came from alopecia areata patients. Study conclusions and caveats: TCR sharing across patients was less clear than in mice, possibly HLA-related. Normal scalp had lower clonality than lesional scalp, with alopecia totalis/universalis lesions showing this most strongly.

The material sequenced was skin. The TCR was taken from a human donor with alopecia areata. The chain joins TRBV5-1 to TRBJ2-5, with D possibly being TRBD1 (6 bases). The CDR3, as DNA: TGCGCCAGCAGCTCCGGACAGCAGGAGACCCAGTACTTC. Translating gives CASSSGQQETQYF.